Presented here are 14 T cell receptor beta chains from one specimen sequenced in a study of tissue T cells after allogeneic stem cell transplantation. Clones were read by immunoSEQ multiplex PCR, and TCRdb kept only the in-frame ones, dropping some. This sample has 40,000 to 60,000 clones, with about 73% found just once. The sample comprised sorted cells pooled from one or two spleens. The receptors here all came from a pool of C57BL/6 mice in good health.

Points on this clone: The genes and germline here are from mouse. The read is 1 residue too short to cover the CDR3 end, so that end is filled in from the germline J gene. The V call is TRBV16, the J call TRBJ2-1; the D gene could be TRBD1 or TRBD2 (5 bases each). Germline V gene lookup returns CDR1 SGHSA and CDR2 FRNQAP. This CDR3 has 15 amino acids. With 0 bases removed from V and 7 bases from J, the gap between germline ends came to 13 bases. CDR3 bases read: TGTGCAAGCAGCTTAGATGGGAGGGGCCTGGCTGAGCAGTTC. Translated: CASSLDGRGLAEQF. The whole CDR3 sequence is CASSLDGRGLAEQFF.

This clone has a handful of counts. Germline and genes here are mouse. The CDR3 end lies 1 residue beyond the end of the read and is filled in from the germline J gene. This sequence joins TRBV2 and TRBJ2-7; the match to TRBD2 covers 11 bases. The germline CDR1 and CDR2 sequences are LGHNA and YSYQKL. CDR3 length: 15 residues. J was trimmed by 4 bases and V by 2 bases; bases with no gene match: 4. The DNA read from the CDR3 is TGTGCCAGCAGCCAAACAACTGGGGGGGCATATGAACAGTAC. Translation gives CASSQTTGGAYEQY. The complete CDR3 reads CASSQTTGGAYEQYF.

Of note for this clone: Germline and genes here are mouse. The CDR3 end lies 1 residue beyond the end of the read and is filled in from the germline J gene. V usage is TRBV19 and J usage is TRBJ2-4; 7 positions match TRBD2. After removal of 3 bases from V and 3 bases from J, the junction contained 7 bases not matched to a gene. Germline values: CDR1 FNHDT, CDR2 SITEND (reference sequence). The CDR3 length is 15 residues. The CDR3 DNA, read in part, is TGTGCCAGCAGTACGGGGGGGATTGGGCAAAACACCTTGTAC. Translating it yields CASSTGGIGQNTLY. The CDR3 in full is CASSTGGIGQNTLYF.

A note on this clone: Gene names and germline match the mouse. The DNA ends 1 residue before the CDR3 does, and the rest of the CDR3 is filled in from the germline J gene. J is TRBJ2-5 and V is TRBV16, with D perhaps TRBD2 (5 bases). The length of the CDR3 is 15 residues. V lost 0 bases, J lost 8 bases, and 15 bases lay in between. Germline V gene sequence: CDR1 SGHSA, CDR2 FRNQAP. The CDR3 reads CASSLDFGKWGTQYF. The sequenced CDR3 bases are TGTGCAAGCAGCTTAGATTTCGGGAAGTGGGGCACCCAGTAC.

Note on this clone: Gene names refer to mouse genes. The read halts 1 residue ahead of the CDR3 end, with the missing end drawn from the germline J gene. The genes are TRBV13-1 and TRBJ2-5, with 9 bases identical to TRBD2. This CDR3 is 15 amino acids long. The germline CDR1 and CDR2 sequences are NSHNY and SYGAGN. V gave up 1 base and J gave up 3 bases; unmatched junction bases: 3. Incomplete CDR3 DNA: TGTGCCAGCAGTGATTCTGACTGGGGGCAAGACACCCAGTAC. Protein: CASSDSDWGQDTQY. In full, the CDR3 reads CASSDSDWGQDTQYF.

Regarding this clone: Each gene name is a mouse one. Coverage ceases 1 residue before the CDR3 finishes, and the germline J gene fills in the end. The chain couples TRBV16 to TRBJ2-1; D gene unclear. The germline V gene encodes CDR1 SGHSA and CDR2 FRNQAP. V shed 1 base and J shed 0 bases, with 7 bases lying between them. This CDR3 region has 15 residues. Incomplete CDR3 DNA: TGTGCAAGCAGCTTAGGCAGCCATAACTATGCTGAGCAGTTC. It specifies CASSLGSHNYAEQF. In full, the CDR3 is CASSLGSHNYAEQFF.

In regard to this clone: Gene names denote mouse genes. Incomplete CDR3 DNA: TGTGCCAGCGGGGCAACTGGGGGAGGGAATGAACAGTAC. Amino acid sequence: CASGATGGGNEQY. The complete CDR3 sequence is CASGATGGGNEQYF. J is TRBJ2-7 and V is TRBV13-2; 8 nucleotides match TRBD2. Sequencing ends 1 residue short of the CDR3 end; the germline J gene provides the rest. The germline CDR1 and CDR2 sequences are NNHNN and SYGAGS (reference sequence). J was trimmed by 5 bases and V by 5 bases; bases with no gene match: 9. The CDR3 sequence is 14 residues long.

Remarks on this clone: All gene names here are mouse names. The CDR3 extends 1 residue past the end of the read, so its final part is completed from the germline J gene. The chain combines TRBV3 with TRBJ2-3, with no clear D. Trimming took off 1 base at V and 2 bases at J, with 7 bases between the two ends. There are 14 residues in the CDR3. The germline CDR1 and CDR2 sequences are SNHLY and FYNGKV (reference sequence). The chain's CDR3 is CASSLEGVAETLYF. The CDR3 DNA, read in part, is TGTGCCAGCAGCTTAGAAGGTGTTGCAGAAACGCTGTAT.

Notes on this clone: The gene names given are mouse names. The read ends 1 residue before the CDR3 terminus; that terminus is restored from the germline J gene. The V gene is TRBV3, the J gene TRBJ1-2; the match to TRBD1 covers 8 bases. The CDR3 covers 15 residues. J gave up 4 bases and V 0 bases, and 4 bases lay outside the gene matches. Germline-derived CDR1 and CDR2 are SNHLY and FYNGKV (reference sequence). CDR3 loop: CASSLAGDRGSDYTF. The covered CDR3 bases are TGTGCCAGCAGCTTAGCAGGCGACAGGGGCTCCGACTACACC.

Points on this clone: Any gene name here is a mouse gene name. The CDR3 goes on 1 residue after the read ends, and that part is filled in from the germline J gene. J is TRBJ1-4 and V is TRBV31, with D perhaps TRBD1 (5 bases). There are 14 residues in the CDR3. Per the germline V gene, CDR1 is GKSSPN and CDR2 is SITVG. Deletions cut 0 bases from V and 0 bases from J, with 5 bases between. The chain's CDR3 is CAWSLRVSNERLFF. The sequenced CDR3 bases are TGTGCCTGGAGTCTCAGGGTTTCCAACGAAAGATTATTT.

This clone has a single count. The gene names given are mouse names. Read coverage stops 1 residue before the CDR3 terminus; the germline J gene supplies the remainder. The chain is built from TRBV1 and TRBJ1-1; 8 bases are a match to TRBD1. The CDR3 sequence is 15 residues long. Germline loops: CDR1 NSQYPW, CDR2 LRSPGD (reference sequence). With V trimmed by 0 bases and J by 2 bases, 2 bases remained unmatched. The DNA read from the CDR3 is TGCACCTGCAGTGCAGACAGGGGGCTCAACACAGAAGTCTTC. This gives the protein CTCSADRGLNTEVF. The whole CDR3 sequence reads CTCSADRGLNTEVFF.

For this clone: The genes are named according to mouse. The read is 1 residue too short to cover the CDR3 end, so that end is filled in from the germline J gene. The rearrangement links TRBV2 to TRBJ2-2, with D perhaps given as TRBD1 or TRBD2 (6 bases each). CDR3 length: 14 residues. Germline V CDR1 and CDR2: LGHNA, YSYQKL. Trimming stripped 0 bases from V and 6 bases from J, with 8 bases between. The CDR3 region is CASSQDRGPGQLYF. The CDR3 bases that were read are TGTGCCAGCAGCCAAGACCGGGGGCCCGGGCAGCTCTAC. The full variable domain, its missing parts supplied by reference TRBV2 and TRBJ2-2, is DPKIIQKPKYLVAVTGSEKILICEQYLGHNAMYWYRQSAKKPLEFMFSYSYQKLMDNQTASSRFQPQSSKKNHLDLQITALKPDDSATYFCASSQDRGPGQLYFGEGSKLTVL.

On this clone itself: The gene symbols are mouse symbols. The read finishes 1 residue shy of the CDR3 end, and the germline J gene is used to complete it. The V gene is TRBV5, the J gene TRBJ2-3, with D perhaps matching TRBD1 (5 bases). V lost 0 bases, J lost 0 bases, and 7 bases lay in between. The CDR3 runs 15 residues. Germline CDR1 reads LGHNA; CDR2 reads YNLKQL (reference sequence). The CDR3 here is CASSQEQASAETLYF. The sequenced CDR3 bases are TGTGCCAGCAGCCAAGAACAGGCTAGTGCAGAAACGCTGTAT.

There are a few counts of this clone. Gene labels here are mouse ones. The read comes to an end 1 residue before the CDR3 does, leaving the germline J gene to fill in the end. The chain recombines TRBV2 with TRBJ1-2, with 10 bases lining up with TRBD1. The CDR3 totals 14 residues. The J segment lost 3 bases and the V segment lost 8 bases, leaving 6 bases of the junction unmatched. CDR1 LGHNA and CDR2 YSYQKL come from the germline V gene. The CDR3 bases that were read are TGTGCCAGCTCGTCCGGGACAGGGGACTCCGACTACACC. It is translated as CASSSGTGDSDYT. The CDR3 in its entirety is CASSSGTGDSDYTF.